Only a few counts were recorded for the clone carrying this TCR beta chain. The data belong to a study of beta chain features in type 1 diabetes. Study-wide background: The number of sorted cells examined across all samples was approximately 100 million.

The CDR3 is 15 amino acids. V was clipped by 4 bases and J by 6 bases; unmatched bases: 11. Germline loops: CDR1 SQVTM, CDR2 ANQGSEA. The isolated RNA, all of it, was reverse transcribed, so expressed TCRB transcripts were what got sequenced. The assay was immunoSEQ multiplex PCR, and TCRdb's table has in-frame clones only and misses some. The sample has 250,000 to 300,000 clones, under 8.5% seen once. The chain employs TRBV29-1 and TRBJ2-1; 8 bases map to TRBD2. The clonotype originates from a young woman in good health. Sequenced input: central memory CD4+ T cells from blood. For the CDR3, the DNA is TGCAGCGTTGCTGGGACTAGTAAGTCGGGCAATGAGCAGTTCTTC. Its protein product is CSVAGTSKSGNEQFF.